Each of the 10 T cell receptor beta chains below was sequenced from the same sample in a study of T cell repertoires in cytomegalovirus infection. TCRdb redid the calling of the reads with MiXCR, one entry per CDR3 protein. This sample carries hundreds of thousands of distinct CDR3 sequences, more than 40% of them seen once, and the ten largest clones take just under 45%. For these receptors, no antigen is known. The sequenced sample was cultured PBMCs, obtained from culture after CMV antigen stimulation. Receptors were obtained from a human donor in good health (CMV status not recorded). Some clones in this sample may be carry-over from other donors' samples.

The chain's CDR3 is CASSPSGTTSYEQYF. DNA of the CDR3: TGTGCCAGCAGTCCTTCGGGGACAACATCCTACGAGCAGTACTTC. The chain couples TRBV6-5 to TRBJ2-7; the D gene is possibly TRBD1 (6 bases). V lost 5 bases and J lost 1, with 15 bases in between. The CDR3 extends over 15 amino acids. Germline V CDR1 and CDR2: MNHEY, SVGAGI.

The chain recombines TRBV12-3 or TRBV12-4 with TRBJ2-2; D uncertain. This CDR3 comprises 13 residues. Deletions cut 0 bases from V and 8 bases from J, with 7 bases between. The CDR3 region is CASSLALRGELFF. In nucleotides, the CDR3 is TGTGCCAGCAGTTTAGCGCTGAGGGGGGAGCTGTTTTTT.

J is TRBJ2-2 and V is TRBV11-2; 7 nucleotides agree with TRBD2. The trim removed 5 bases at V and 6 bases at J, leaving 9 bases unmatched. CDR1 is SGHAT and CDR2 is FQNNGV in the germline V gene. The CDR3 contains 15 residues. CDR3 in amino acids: CASSIHRLAAGELFF. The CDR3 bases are TGTGCCAGCAGCATCCACCGACTAGCCGCCGGGGAGCTGTTTTTT.

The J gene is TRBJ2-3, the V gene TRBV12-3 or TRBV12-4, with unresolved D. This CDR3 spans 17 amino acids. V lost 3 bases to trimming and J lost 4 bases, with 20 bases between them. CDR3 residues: CASSFTEGLVNPDTQYF. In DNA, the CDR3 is TGTGCCAGCAGTTTCACCGAAGGATTGGTTAACCCAGATACGCAGTATTTT.

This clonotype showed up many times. The CDR3 region is CASTLNLAYNSPLHF. CDR3 DNA sequence: TGTGCCAGTACCCTGAATTTAGCCTATAATTCACCCCTCCACTTT. The chain carries TRBV7-8 and TRBJ1-6, with D uncertain. V was pared by 9 bases and J by 2 bases, with 14 bases between. Germline lookup yields CDR1 SGHVS and CDR2 FQNEAQ. This CDR3 has 15 residues.

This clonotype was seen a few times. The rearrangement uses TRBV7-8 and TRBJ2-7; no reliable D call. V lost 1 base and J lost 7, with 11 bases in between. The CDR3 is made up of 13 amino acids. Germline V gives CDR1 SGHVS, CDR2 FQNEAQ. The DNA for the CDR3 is TGTGCCAGCAGCTTAGACGGGCCCTGGGAGCAGTACTTC. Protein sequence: CASSLDGPWEQYF.

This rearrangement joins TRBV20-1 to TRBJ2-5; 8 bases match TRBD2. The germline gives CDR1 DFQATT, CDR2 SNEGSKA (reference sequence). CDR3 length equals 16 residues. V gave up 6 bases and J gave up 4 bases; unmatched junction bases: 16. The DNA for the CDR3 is TGCAGTGCCGTTTCCATTAGCGGGGATGCCTTAGAGACCCAGTACTTC. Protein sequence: CSAVSISGDALETQYF.

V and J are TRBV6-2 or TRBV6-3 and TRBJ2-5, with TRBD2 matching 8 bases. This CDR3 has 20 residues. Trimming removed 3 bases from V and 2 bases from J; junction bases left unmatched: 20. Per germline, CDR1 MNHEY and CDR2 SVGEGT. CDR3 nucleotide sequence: TGTGCCAGCAGTTATCTCCCAGAACGCGATCTAGCGGGTGAACAAGAGACCCAGTACTTC. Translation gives CASSYLPERDLAGEQETQYF.

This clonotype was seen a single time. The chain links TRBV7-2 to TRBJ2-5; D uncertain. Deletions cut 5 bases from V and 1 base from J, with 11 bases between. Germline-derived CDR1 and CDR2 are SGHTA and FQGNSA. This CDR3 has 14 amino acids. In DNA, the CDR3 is TGTGCCAGCAGCCCCAGACGAACCCAAGAGACCCAGTACTTC. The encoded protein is CASSPRRTQETQYF.

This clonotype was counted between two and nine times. In DNA, the CDR3 is TGTGCCAGTAAGGGGGGGTACCAAGAGACCCAGTACTTC. The encoded protein is CASKGGYQETQYF. The rearrangement links TRBV7-2 to TRBJ2-5; D is perhaps TRBD2 (7 bases). The CDR3 is 13 amino acids. With 9 bases removed from V and 0 bases from J, the gap between germline ends came to 11 bases. Per germline, CDR1 SGHTA and CDR2 FQGNSA.